One and the same sample provided the 23 T cell receptor beta chains below, sequenced in a study of T-cell memory formation after mild COVID-19 (TCRdb year 2021). The protocol used for the library was 5' RACE. Sequencing took place on an Illumina NovaSeq 6000. Using fastp trimming at Q25 and MiXCR clonotype assembly, TCRdb reanalyzed the public sequencing data and kept in-frame beta chains. Identical CDR3 protein sequences are pooled into one entry, listed with their most common genes and DNA. A total of some 300,000 distinct CDR3 sequences appear in this sample, around 20% of them only once. The ten largest clonotypes hold roughly 21% of the sample. The sample comprised PBMCs or a T cell subset sorted from them (not recorded which). Every receptor here comes from a man aged 18 to 29 who had mild COVID-19 (a few samples of this study predate the infection). The sample titles of this study are shuffled in the database, so cell type and time point are left out; the donor was told from shared clones.

This sequence joins TRBV9 and TRBJ1-1, with D unclear. V was shortened by 7 bases and J by 3 bases, with 22 bases between the two germline ends. From germline, CDR1 is SGDLS and CDR2 YYNGEE. This CDR3 region has 16 residues. CDR3 nucleotides: TGTGCCAGCGGGAAACCCGCCCAGGATCGAGACACTGAAGCTTTCTTT. Amino acids: CASGKPAQDRDTEAFF.

The chain recombines TRBV5-1 with TRBJ1-2; D not certain. V lost 4 bases and J 7 bases, leaving 14 bases between the germline ends. The CDR3 is 13 residues long. From germline, CDR1 is SGHRS and CDR2 YFSETQ. CDR3 region: CASSLHPEGGYTF. Here the CDR3 DNA reads TGCGCCAGCAGCCTCCATCCCGAGGGTGGCTACACCTTC.

This chain links TRBV7-8 with TRBJ2-1, with 8 bases that match TRBD2. Germline CDR1 reads SGHVS; CDR2 reads FQNEAQ. V gave up 1 base and J gave up 3 bases; unmatched junction bases: 5. The CDR3 consists of 16 residues. CDR3 loop: CASSLVRGGNYNEQFF. The CDR3 DNA follows: TGTGCCAGCAGCTTAGTTCGGGGGGGCAACTACAATGAGCAGTTCTTC.

At least ten counts were recorded for this clonotype. V and J are TRBV5-1 and TRBJ2-1; TRBD2 is a possible D gene (6 bases). V lost 6 bases, J lost 6 bases, and 13 bases lay in between. The CDR3 consists of 13 residues. Germline loops: CDR1 SGHRS, CDR2 YFSETQ. The CDR3 nucleotides read TGCGCCAGCAAGTGGGGCGGGGCCAATGAGCAGTTCTTC. This translates into CASKWGGANEQFF.

At least ten counts were recorded for this clonotype. The chain links TRBV15 to TRBJ2-5; D call uncertain. With 0 bases removed from V and 7 bases from J, the gap between germline ends came to 9 bases. CDR1 and CDR2 (germline): LNHNV, YYDKDF (reference sequence). The CDR3 runs 13 residues. DNA for the CDR3: TGTGCCACCAGCAGAGATCCCTTGGGGACCCAGTACTTC. It yields the protein CATSRDPLGTQYF.

The chain joins TRBV30 to TRBJ2-1; no reliable D call. The CDR3 runs to 13 residues. Germline CDR1 and CDR2: GTSNPN and SVGIG (reference sequence). V was cut by 3 bases and J by 5 bases, with 11 bases left in between. CDR3 loop: CAWRAFLNNEQFF. CDR3 sequence (DNA): TGTGCCTGGAGAGCTTTCCTTAACAATGAGCAGTTCTTC.

The chain couples TRBV6-5 to TRBJ2-1; 10 positions match TRBD2. Germline V lookup: CDR1 MNHEY, CDR2 SVGAGI. Trimming cost V 4 bases and J 8 bases; bases outside gene matches: 8. The CDR3 covers 15 residues. Here the CDR3 reads CASSFQRGGSYEQFF. CDR3 nucleotide sequence: TGTGCCAGCAGTTTCCAGCGGGGGGGAAGCTATGAGCAGTTCTTC.

This CDR3 is CAISDGTSGANEQFF. The DNA of the CDR3 is TGTGCCATCAGTGATGGGACTAGCGGGGCAAATGAGCAGTTCTTC. The genes are TRBV10-3 and TRBJ2-1, with 13 bases identical to TRBD2. The CDR3 runs to 15 residues. The V gene end was trimmed by 3 bases and the J gene end by 7 bases; junction bases not matched to a gene: 3. Germline V gene data show CDR1 as ENHRY and CDR2 as SYGVKD.

This chain joins TRBV20-1 and TRBJ1-5; 7 bases line up with TRBD1. Trimming at V came to 0 bases and at J to 12 bases, leaving 8 bases not matched to a gene. The CDR3 sequence is 13 residues long. The germline V gene encodes CDR1 DFQATT and CDR2 SNEGSKA (reference sequence). CDR3 nucleotide sequence: TGCAGTGCTAGAGATGGACAGGCTCTGGGCCAGCATTTT. It specifies CSARDGQALGQHF.

This chain connects TRBV7-2 to TRBJ1-6, with D unresolved. This CDR3 has 18 residues. The V and J ends lost 2 bases and 10 bases respectively, with 24 bases between them. The germline V gene has CDR1 SGHTA and CDR2 FQGNSA. The CDR3 loop reads CASSLWNSVGYLGSPLHF. The CDR3 DNA is TGTGCCAGCAGCTTATGGAATAGTGTCGGCTATTTAGGATCACCCCTCCACTTT.

This clonotype was seen only a few times. The V call is TRBV18, the J call TRBJ1-2; 8 bases align to TRBD1. The V gene end was trimmed by 3 bases and the J gene end by 4 bases; junction bases not matched to a gene: 7. This CDR3 contains 15 residues. Looked up from germline, CDR1 is KGHSH and CDR2 is LQKENI. The chain's CDR3 is CASSPTGEPLYGYTF. The CDR3 bases are TGTGCCAGCTCACCGACAGGGGAACCGCTCTATGGCTACACCTTC.

This clonotype was found a few times. The V call is TRBV9, the J call TRBJ2-1, with D perhaps TRBD1 or TRBD2 (5 bases each). Trimming removed 3 bases from V and 0 bases from J, with 7 bases in between. The CDR3 totals 14 residues. The V gene's germline CDR1 is SGDLS and CDR2 YYNGEE. The CDR3 DNA sequence: TGTGCCAGCAGCGGTGGGGGCTCCTACAATGAGCAGTTCTTC. Translation gives CASSGGGSYNEQFF.

This chain connects TRBV29-1 to TRBJ2-3; TRBD2 matches 7 bases. The ends lost 3 bases at V and 0 bases at J; junction bases unmatched: 6. Germline assignment: CDR1 SQVTM and CDR2 ANQGSEA. This CDR3 comprises 15 residues. The CDR3 is CSVEAGRGSTDTQYF. CDR3 nucleotide sequence: TGCAGCGTTGAGGCGGGGAGGGGTAGCACAGATACGCAGTATTTT.

This sequence joins TRBV4-1 and TRBJ2-7; D gene uncertain. V was shortened by 4 bases and J by 5 bases, with 21 bases between the two germline ends. CDR1 and CDR2 from the germline V gene are MGHRA and YSYEKL. The CDR3 has 16 residues. The CDR3, as DNA: TGCGCCAGCAGCCTAATTAGGACCGATGCGGACCACGAGCAGTACTTC. It translates to CASSLIRTDADHEQYF.

The chain employs TRBV2 and TRBJ1-5; possibly TRBD1 for D (6 bases). Looked up from germline, CDR1 is SNHLY and CDR2 is FYNNEI. The CDR3 runs to 13 residues. V was shortened by 7 bases and J by 7 bases, with 14 bases between the two germline ends. The CDR3 region has the DNA TGTGCCAGCAACCCCGGTACAGGGCAGCCCCAGCATTTT. Its translation is CASNPGTGQPQHF.

The chain is built from TRBV7-9 and TRBJ2-4; possibly TRBD2 for D (6 bases). Germline CDR1 SEHNR, CDR2 FQNEAQ (reference sequence). With 6 bases removed from V and 2 bases from J, the gap between germline ends came to 17 bases. The CDR3 has 16 residues. The CDR3 region has the DNA TGTGCCAGCAGGGAAGGGACTTCCTCGTCCAAAAACATTCAGTACTTC. Translated: CASREGTSSSKNIQYF.

This clonotype came up a few times. V and J are TRBV29-1 and TRBJ2-7, with TRBD1 matching 8 bases. The CDR3 is made up of 14 amino acids. Germline loops: CDR1 SQVTM, CDR2 ANQGSEA. The V gene end was trimmed by 6 bases and the J gene end by 0 bases; junction bases not matched to a gene: 7. The chain's CDR3 is CSVLRTGSSYEQYF. CDR3 in DNA: TGCAGCGTCCTGCGGACAGGGAGCTCCTACGAGCAGTACTTC.

This clonotype was observed a few times. V and J are TRBV30 and TRBJ2-3, with a weak D call TRBD2 (5 bases). V was clipped by 0 bases and J by 6 bases, with 10 bases between them. The CDR3 runs 13 residues. Germline V lookup: CDR1 GTSNPN, CDR2 SVGIG (reference sequence). The CDR3 sequence: CAWSVLRGDTQYF. The CDR3 bases are TGTGCCTGGAGTGTACTTAGAGGGGATACGCAGTATTTT.

The V gene is TRBV4-3, the J gene TRBJ2-7; D remains ambiguous. Trimming took off 1 base at V and 2 bases at J, with 24 bases between the two ends. Germline CDR1 and CDR2: LGHNA and YSLEER. The CDR3 totals 19 residues. CDR3 protein: CASSQVCCGKVDRAYEQYV. The DNA for the CDR3 is TGCGCCAGCAGCCAAGTCTGCTGCGGAAAGGTGGACCGTGCCTACGAGCAGTACGTC.

Regarding this clonotype: A much larger clone lies one base from this, so it may be a read error. This sequence joins TRBV5-1 and TRBJ2-3; D gene unclear. V shed 5 bases and J shed 2 bases, with 12 bases lying between them. The germline V gene has CDR1 SGHRS and CDR2 YFSETQ. The CDR3 extends over 14 amino acids. The DNA of the CDR3 is TGCGCCAGCAGACCGATGGACCACACAGATACGCAGTATTTT. It codes for CASRPMDHTDTQYF.

V and J are TRBV5-1 and TRBJ2-5; 8 positions match TRBD1. After removal of 0 bases from V and 7 bases from J, the junction contained 5 bases not matched to a gene. This CDR3 is built from 14 residues. Germline loops: CDR1 SGHRS, CDR2 YFSETQ. CDR3 region: CASSLGGQGATQYF. The DNA of the CDR3 is TGCGCCAGCAGCTTGGGAGGACAGGGAGCGACCCAGTACTTC.

This CDR3 reads CASSADGGGYYGYTF. CDR3 DNA: TGTGCCAGCAGCGCCGACGGCGGCGGGTACTATGGCTACACCTTC. The rearrangement uses TRBV9 and TRBJ1-2; D call uncertain. Trimming pared 3 bases from V and 3 bases from J, leaving 15 bases between. Germline assignment: CDR1 SGDLS and CDR2 YYNGEE. This CDR3 is 15 amino acids long.

This clonotype was seen only a few times. The chain recombines TRBV7-2 with TRBJ1-5; 9 positions agree with TRBD1. CDR1 is SGHTA and CDR2 is FQGNSA in the germline V gene. This CDR3 spans 16 amino acids. Trimming removed 4 bases from V and 2 bases from J; junction bases left unmatched: 6. The CDR3 sequence: CASSSGQGFGNQPQHF. As DNA, the CDR3 is TGTGCCAGCAGCTCGGGACAGGGCTTCGGCAATCAGCCCCAGCATTTT.